This TCR beta chain is from a study of blood T cell repertoires in COVID-19. The wider study: T cells, B-cell-depleted T cells, or PBMCs provided the cDNA or gDNA that served as material.

Authors' analysis steps: Amplification of reference gene primers provided the estimated nucleated cell counts. Method: immunoSEQ multiplex PCR; TCRdb's copy keeps in-frame clones and lacks some. That table gives V, J and clone size, and the DNA gave D and trimming. This table holds around 700,000 clones, around 89% found once. Germline-derived CDR1 and CDR2 are MNHEY and SMNVEV (reference sequence). V shed 0 bases and J 3 bases; nucleotides not matched to a gene: 8. The CDR3 totals 17 residues. In this sample, this clone turned up once. This chain connects TRBV27 to TRBJ1-2; 9 bases match TRBD1. The receptor's source is a woman aged 18-35 years with acute or convalescent COVID-19. Sequenced: peripheral blood. CDR3 residues: CASSLSATGGSDYGYTF. CDR3 bases: TGTGCCAGCAGTTTATCGGCTACAGGGGGCTCAGACTATGGCTACACCTTC.